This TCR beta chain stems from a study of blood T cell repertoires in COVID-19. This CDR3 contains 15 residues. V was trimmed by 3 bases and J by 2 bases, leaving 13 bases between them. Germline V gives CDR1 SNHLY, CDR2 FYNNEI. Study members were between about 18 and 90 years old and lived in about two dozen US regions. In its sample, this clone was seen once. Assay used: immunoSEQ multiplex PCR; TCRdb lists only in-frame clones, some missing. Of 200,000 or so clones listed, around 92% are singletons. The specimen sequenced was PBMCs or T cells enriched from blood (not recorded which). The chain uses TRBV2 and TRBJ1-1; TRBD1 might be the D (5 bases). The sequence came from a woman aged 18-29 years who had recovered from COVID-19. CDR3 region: CASSERSQGNTEAFF. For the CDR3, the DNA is TGTGCCAGCAGTGAGAGGTCCCAGGGAAACACTGAAGCTTTCTTT.